These 28 T cell receptor beta chains share one sample of origin, sequenced in a study of blood T cell repertoires in COVID-19. Using immunoSEQ multiplex PCR, the repertoire was profiled, and TCRdb retains in-frame clones only, with some absent. The sample shows roughly 390,000 clones, around 85% of them seen only once. What was sequenced was peripheral blood. The receptors derive from a woman between 18 and 29 years old with acute or convalescent COVID-19.

The chain recombines TRBV10-2 with TRBJ2-7; 10 nucleotides agree with TRBD1. V lost 6 bases, J lost 6 bases, and 11 bases stayed unmatched. CDR1 and CDR2 from the germline V gene are WSHSY and SAAADI. CDR3 length: 15 amino acids. The CDR3 protein is CASRDGGTGAFEQYF. CDR3 coding DNA: TGCGCCAGCAGGGATGGAGGGACAGGGGCCTTCGAGCAGTACTTC.

The gene calls are TRBV2 and TRBJ2-1; TRBD2 aligns across 10 bases. After removal of 9 bases from V and 10 bases from J, the junction contained 15 bases not matched to a gene. Germline CDR1 and CDR2: SNHLY and FYNNEI. This CDR3 contains 15 residues. The CDR3 reads CARGTPSSGGGEQFF. The CDR3 nucleotides read TGTGCCAGAGGGACCCCCTCTAGCGGGGGAGGGGAGCAGTTCTTC. Full variable domain (outside the CDR3, taken from reference TRBV2 and TRBJ2-1): EPEVTQTPSHQVTQMGQEVILRCVPISNHLYFYWYRQILGQKVEFLVSFYNNEISEKSEIFDDQFSVERPDGSNFTLKIRSTKLEDSAMYFCARGTPSSGGGEQFFGPGTRLTVL.

The J gene is TRBJ2-7, the V gene TRBV29-1; 8 nucleotides align to TRBD2. The CDR3 length is 12 residues. Germline trimming cut 5 bases from V and 2 bases from J; bases unmatched to any gene: 2. The germline V gene encodes CDR1 SQVTM and CDR2 ANQGSEA. CDR3 sequence: CSVRTSTYEQYF. For the CDR3, the DNA is TGCAGCGTTAGGACTAGCACCTACGAGCAGTACTTC.

The chain carries TRBV4-1 and TRBJ1-1; D is unresolved. The CDR3 totals 13 residues. Germline values: CDR1 MGHRA, CDR2 YSYEKL. V lost 4 bases and J 4 bases, leaving 10 bases between the germline ends. CDR3: CASSPGLPTEAFF. CDR3 bases: TGCGCCAGCAGCCCTGGACTGCCCACTGAAGCTTTCTTT.

The rearrangement links TRBV9 to TRBJ1-1; D gene ambiguous. Trimming took 4 bases from V and 1 from J, leaving 5 bases between them. The CDR3 runs 12 residues. Germline V gene sequence: CDR1 SGDLS, CDR2 YYNGEE. As DNA, the CDR3 is TGTGCCAGCAGCAACGGGAACACTGAAGCTTTCTTT. Its protein is CASSNGNTEAFF.

The rearrangement joins TRBV2 to TRBJ2-1, with 9 bases fitting TRBD1. Trimming removed 5 bases from V and 5 bases from J; junction bases left unmatched: 7. The CDR3 extends over 15 amino acids. Germline CDR1 and CDR2: SNHLY and FYNNEI. CDR3 residues: CASSLGQGIDNEQFF. CDR3 nucleotides: TGTGCCAGCAGTTTGGGACAGGGCATCGACAATGAGCAGTTCTTC.

This clone was observed a single time. This sequence joins TRBV18 and TRBJ1-1, with D unresolved. CDR1 and CDR2 (germline): KGHSH, LQKENI. V was trimmed by 3 bases and J by 1 base, leaving 6 bases between them. CDR3 length: 13 residues. The CDR3 sequence: CASSPQWNTEAFF. In DNA, the CDR3 is TGTGCCAGCTCACCTCAGTGGAACACTGAAGCTTTCTTT. Filled out from reference TRBV18 and TRBJ1-1, the complete variable domain reads NAGVMQNPRHLVRRRGQEARLRCSPMKGHSHVYWYRQLPEEGLKFMVYLQKENIIDESGMPKERFSAEFPKEGPSILRIQQVVRGDSAAYFCASSPQWNTEAFFGQGTRLTVV.

The chain carries TRBV6-2 or TRBV6-3 and TRBJ1-5, with TRBD1 identical over 10 bases. Germline-derived CDR1 and CDR2 are MNHEY and SVGEGT. The CDR3 totals 18 residues. J lost 6 bases, V lost 1 base, and 12 bases had no gene match. The CDR3 is CASSYYLLWDRGIQPQHF. In DNA, the CDR3 is TGTGCCAGCAGTTACTATTTACTATGGGACAGGGGAATTCAGCCCCAGCATTTT.

CDR3 coding DNA: TGTGCCAGCAGCTTTTGGGGCCGCGCGGAGGGGGAGACCCAGTACTTC. Translated, it gives CASSFWGRAEGETQYF. The chain combines TRBV5-8 with TRBJ2-5; the D gene is possibly TRBD2 (6 bases). V lost 2 bases and J 5 bases, leaving 19 bases between the germline ends. Germline CDR1 reads SGHTS; CDR2 reads YDEGEE. The CDR3 runs to 16 residues.

The CDR3 sequence is CASGAGTANQPQHF. As DNA, the CDR3 is TGTGCCAGCGGAGCGGGGACTGCTAATCAGCCCCAGCATTTT. This sequence joins TRBV25-1 and TRBJ1-5, with D possibly TRBD1 on 5 matching bases. Germline values: CDR1 MGHDK, CDR2 SYGVNS. V lost 8 bases to trimming and J lost 4 bases, with 15 bases between them. This CDR3 region has 14 residues.

The rearrangement joins TRBV12-5 to TRBJ1-2; the match to TRBD1 covers 7 bases. Trimming removed 5 bases from V and 4 bases from J; junction bases left unmatched: 7. This CDR3 is built from 14 residues. Germline lookup yields CDR1 LGHNT and CDR2 FRNRAP. The CDR3 DNA reads as TGTGCTAGTGGTCCCCGGACAGGACCCTATGGCTACACCTTC. Translating it yields CASGPRTGPYGYTF.

The chain employs TRBV28 and TRBJ1-1; 7 bases match TRBD1. The CDR3 runs 14 residues. J was trimmed by 4 bases and V by 5 bases; bases with no gene match: 7. The germline CDR1 and CDR2 sequences are MDHEN and SYDVKM. The CDR3 nucleotides read TGTGCCAGCAGTCTAGAGGACAGGAGCACTGAAGCTTTCTTT. Translating it yields CASSLEDRSTEAFF.

This clone was counted a single time. The chain joins TRBV9 to TRBJ2-1; possibly TRBD1 for D (5 bases). The CDR3 runs to 12 residues. CDR1 is SGDLS and CDR2 is YYNGEE in the germline V gene. The V end lost 6 bases, the J end lost 3 bases, and 7 bases lay between the germline ends. CDR3 amino acids: CASKGLYNEQFF. The CDR3 DNA reads as TGTGCCAGCAAGGGGCTCTACAATGAGCAGTTCTTC.

This clone has just a few counts. The chain joins TRBV7-9 to TRBJ2-3; TRBD1 is a possible D gene (6 bases). The V and J ends lost 2 bases and 3 bases respectively, with 9 bases between them. The CDR3 totals 14 residues. Per germline, CDR1 SEHNR and CDR2 FQNEAQ (reference sequence). The CDR3 sequence: CASSLSQGTDTQYF. The CDR3 region has the DNA TGTGCCAGCAGCTTATCTCAGGGGACAGATACGCAGTATTTT.

This clone has only one observation. This chain uses TRBV9 with TRBJ2-1; no reliable D call. The CDR3 covers 13 residues. Per germline, CDR1 SGDLS and CDR2 YYNGEE. The V end lost 3 bases, the J end lost 4 bases, and 8 bases lay between the germline ends. The CDR3 is CASSEGVYNEQFF. Here the CDR3 DNA reads TGTGCCAGCAGCGAAGGAGTTTACAATGAGCAGTTCTTC.

The chain uses TRBV2 and TRBJ1-5; perhaps TRBD1 as D (6 bases). Germline lookup yields CDR1 SNHLY and CDR2 FYNNEI. Trimming shortened V by 9 bases and J by 7 bases, and 19 bases separated the two germline ends. This CDR3 has 14 residues. The CDR3 reads CASRGGGGQQPQHF. The CDR3 nucleotides are TGTGCCAGTCGCGGGGGGGGCGGGCAACAGCCCCAGCATTTT.

V and J are TRBV10-3 and TRBJ2-2, with TRBD1 as a possible D gene (6 bases). Looked up from germline, CDR1 is ENHRY and CDR2 is SYGVKD. V lost 0 bases and J 6 bases, leaving 14 bases between the germline ends. CDR3 size: 16 residues. The CDR3: CAISESMAGAAGELFF. DNA for the CDR3: TGTGCCATCAGTGAGTCGATGGCAGGGGCGGCCGGGGAGCTGTTTTTT.

This clone occurred a few times. The CDR3, as DNA: TGTGCCAGCAGCCCCGGACTCACAGATACGCAGTATTTT. It translates to CASSPGLTDTQYF. The J gene is TRBJ2-3, the V gene TRBV7-3; a possible D gene is TRBD2 (5 bases). Per germline, CDR1 SGHTA and CDR2 FQGTGA. CDR3 size: 13 residues. V was shortened by 5 bases and J by 2 bases, with 8 bases between the two germline ends.

The chain employs TRBV7-9 and TRBJ1-2; TRBD1 matches at 7 bases. With 5 bases clipped from V and 5 bases from J, the junction kept 5 bases outside the gene matches. The CDR3 contains 13 residues. The germline V gene has CDR1 SEHNR and CDR2 FQNEAQ (reference sequence). DNA of the CDR3: TGTGCCAGCAGCCCTCCCAGGGGGTATGGCTACACCTTC. This translates into CASSPPRGYGYTF. The full variable domain, with the rest looked up from reference TRBV7-9 and TRBJ1-2, is DTGVSQNPRHKITKRGQNVTFRCDPISEHNRLYWYRQTLGQGPEFLTYFQNEAQLEKSRLLSDRFSAERPKGSFSTLEIQRTEQGDSAMYLCASSPPRGYGYTFGSGTRLTVV.

In nucleotides, the CDR3 is TGTGCCAGCAGCCCGACTAGCGTATACAATGAGCAGTTCTTC. Translation: CASSPTSVYNEQFF. The V and J genes are TRBV5-6 and TRBJ2-1, with TRBD2 matching 8 bases. V trimming: 4 bases; J trimming: 4 bases; junction bases outside the gene matches: 4. The CDR3 runs 14 residues. Germline CDR1 and CDR2: SGHDT and YYEEEE.

The chain uses TRBV28 and TRBJ1-3; unclear D gene. The V and J ends lost 3 bases and 8 bases respectively, with 8 bases between them. Germline CDR1 is MDHEN and CDR2 is SYDVKM. The CDR3 contains 12 residues. The CDR3 sequence: CASSFSVDTIYF. The CDR3 DNA reads TGTGCCAGCAGTTTTAGTGTGGACACCATATATTTT.

The rearrangement links TRBV28 to TRBJ1-5; D call uncertain. Germline lookup yields CDR1 MDHEN and CDR2 SYDVKM. CDR3 size: 16 residues. With 3 bases removed from V and 2 bases from J, the gap between germline ends came to 14 bases. CDR3 nucleotides: TGTGCCAGCAGTTTTGGGGAGGGCTCGGGCAATCAGCCCCAGCATTTT. Its protein product is CASSFGEGSGNQPQHF.

This clone was seen a few times. The chain uses TRBV6-4 and TRBJ2-2; TRBD2 agrees at 9 bases. The V gene end was trimmed by 0 bases and the J gene end by 4 bases; junction bases not matched to a gene: 0. This CDR3 has 15 residues. The germline CDR1 and CDR2 sequences are MRHNA and SNTAGT. The CDR3 coding sequence is TGTGCCAGCAGTGACTCTAGCGGGAGCACCGGGGAGCTGTTTTTT. The encoded protein is CASSDSSGSTGELFF.

This clone was recorded a few times. The rearrangement joins TRBV5-1 to TRBJ1-3; 8 bases fit TRBD1. In germline, CDR1 is SGHRS, CDR2 YFSETQ. This CDR3 comprises 16 residues. V trimming: 0 bases; J trimming: 6 bases; junction bases outside the gene matches: 8. CDR3 protein: CASSLDLQGGQNTIYF. CDR3 nucleotide sequence: TGCGCCAGCAGCTTGGACCTACAGGGGGGACAAAACACCATATATTTT.

The gene calls are TRBV6-1 and TRBJ1-1; D is ambiguous. The V end was cut by 3 bases, the J end by 0 bases, with 17 bases between. Per germline, CDR1 MNHNS and CDR2 SASEGT. This CDR3 has 17 amino acids. CDR3: CASSESILIPMNTEAFF. Here the CDR3 DNA reads TGTGCCAGCAGTGAGTCAATACTAATCCCCATGAACACTGAAGCTTTCTTT.

CDR3 amino acids: CASSYSGTGYNEQFF. The CDR3 DNA sequence: TGTGCCAGCAGTTACTCGGGGACAGGGTACAATGAGCAGTTCTTC. The rearrangement links TRBV6-5 to TRBJ2-1; 9 bases are a match to TRBD1. With 0 bases clipped from V and 4 bases from J, the junction kept 1 base outside the gene matches. The germline V gene encodes CDR1 MNHEY and CDR2 SVGAGI. The CDR3 extends over 15 amino acids.

This sequence joins TRBV30 and TRBJ1-5, with D unresolved. This CDR3 is built from 13 residues. CDR1 and CDR2 from the germline V gene are GTSNPN and SVGIG (reference sequence). The germline V and J ends were trimmed by 2 bases and 5 bases, with 10 bases remaining between them. CDR3 sequence: CAWSPFSDQPQHF. In DNA form, the CDR3 reads TGTGCCTGGAGTCCGTTTAGTGATCAGCCCCAGCATTTT.

The chain employs TRBV5-1 and TRBJ1-1, with 9 bases identical to TRBD1. After removal of 5 bases from V and 4 bases from J, the junction contained 12 bases not matched to a gene. The CDR3 extends over 16 amino acids. Germline lookup yields CDR1 SGHRS and CDR2 YFSETQ. The CDR3 loop is CASRPQWDRAGTEAFF. Here the CDR3 DNA reads TGCGCCAGCAGACCTCAATGGGACAGGGCGGGCACTGAAGCTTTCTTT.